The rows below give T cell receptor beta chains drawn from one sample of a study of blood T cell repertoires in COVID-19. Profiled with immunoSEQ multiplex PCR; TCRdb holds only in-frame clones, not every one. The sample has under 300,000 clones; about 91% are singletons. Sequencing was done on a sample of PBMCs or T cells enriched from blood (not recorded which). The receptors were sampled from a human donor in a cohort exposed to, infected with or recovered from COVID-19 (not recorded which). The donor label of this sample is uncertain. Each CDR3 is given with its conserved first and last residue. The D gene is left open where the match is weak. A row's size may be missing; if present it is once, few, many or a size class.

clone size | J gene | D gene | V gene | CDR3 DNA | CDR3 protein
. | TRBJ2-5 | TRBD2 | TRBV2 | TGTGCCAGCAATACTGCGGGGGGGCCTCTCCAAGAGACCCAGTACTTC | CASNTAGGPLQETQYF
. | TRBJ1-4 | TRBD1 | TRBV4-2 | TGTGCCAGCAGCCCGCTAGACAGGGAAGAAAAACTGTTTTTT | CASSPLDREEKLFF
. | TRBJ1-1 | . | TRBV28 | TGTGCCAGCAGTTTATCCCACACCGAAGCTTTCTTT | CASSLSHTEAFF
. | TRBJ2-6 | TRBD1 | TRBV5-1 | TGCGCCAGCAGCTTGGGGGACAGGGTCTTACCTGGGGCCAACGTCCTGACTTTC | CASSLGDRVLPGANVLTF
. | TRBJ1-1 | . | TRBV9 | TGTGCCAGCAGCGACCCTTTAAACGTGGAGGCTGAAGCTTTCTTT | CASSDPLNVEAEAFF
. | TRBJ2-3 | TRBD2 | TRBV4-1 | TGCGCCAGCAGCCAAGCTGCGCGGGGGGGAGTAGATACGCAGTATTTT | CASSQAARGGVDTQYF
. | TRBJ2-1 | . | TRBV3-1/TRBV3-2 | TGTGCCAGCAGCCCCTTGGGACTGACCTACAATGAGCAGTTCTTC | CASSPLGLTYNEQFF
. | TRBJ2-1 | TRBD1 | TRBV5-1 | TGCGCCAGCAACCGGGACAGGGGCGGTTACAATGAGCAGTTCTTC | CASNRDRGGYNEQFF
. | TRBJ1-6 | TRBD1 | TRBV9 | TGTGCCAGCAGCGTAGCCGGGACAGTAAATTCACCCCTCCACTTT | CASSVAGTVNSPLHF
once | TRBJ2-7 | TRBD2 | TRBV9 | TGTGCCAGCAGCGTACTAGACGGGGAGGGCGAGCAGTACTTC | CASSVLDGEGEQYF
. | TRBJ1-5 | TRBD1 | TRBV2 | TGTGCCAGCTCAGGGGGTTTACAGCCCCAGCATTTT | CASSGGLQPQHF
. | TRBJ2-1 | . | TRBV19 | TGTGCCAGTAACAGGGACGCCTCCTACAATGAGCAGTTCTTC | CASNRDASYNEQFF
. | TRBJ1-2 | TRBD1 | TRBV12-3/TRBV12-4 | TGTGCCAGCAGCTCAGGGGGCGGCTATGGCTACACCTTC | CASSSGGGYGYTF
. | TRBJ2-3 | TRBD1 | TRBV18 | TGTGCCAGCTCAGCCGACAGGGCGGGCACAGATACGCAGTATTTT | CASSADRAGTDTQYF
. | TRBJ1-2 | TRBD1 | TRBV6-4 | TGTGCCAGCAGTGAATTCAGGGGGCGCGGAGGCTACACCTTC | CASSEFRGRGGYTF
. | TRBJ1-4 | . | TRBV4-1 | TGCGCCAGCAGCCAAGATCCCGGGTCCCCACGGCATGAAAAACTGTTTTTT | CASSQDPGSPRHEKLFF
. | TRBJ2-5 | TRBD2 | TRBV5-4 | TGTGCCAGCAGCTTAGGGGACGCGGGGGGGCAGGAGACCCAGTACTTC | CASSLGDAGGQETQYF
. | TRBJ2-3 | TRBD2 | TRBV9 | TGTGCCAGCAGCGTACTGTCCCGTAGCGGGGGGGCGGGAGATACGCAGTATTTT | CASSVLSRSGGAGDTQYF
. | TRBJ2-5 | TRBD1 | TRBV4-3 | TGCGCCAGCAGCCCCTCGGACAGGGGAGAGACCCAGTACTTC | CASSPSDRGETQYF
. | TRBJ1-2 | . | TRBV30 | TGTGCCTGGGGGACAAATGCGAACTATGGCTACACCTTC | CAWGTNANYGYTF
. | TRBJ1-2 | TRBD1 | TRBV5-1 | TGCGCCAGCAGTCCGCGACAGGGGGACTATGGCTACACCTTC | CASSPRQGDYGYTF
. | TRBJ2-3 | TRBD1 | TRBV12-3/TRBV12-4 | TGTGCCAGCAGCGGACAGGGCCCAGATACGCAGTATTTT | CASSGQGPDTQYF
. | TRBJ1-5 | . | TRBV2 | TGTGCCAGCAGTGTGCAGGGCGGCAATCAGCCCCAGCATTTT | CASSVQGGNQPQHF
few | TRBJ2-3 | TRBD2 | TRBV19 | TGTGCCAGTAGTATTAGCGGGGGGGCCACAGATACGCAGTATTTT | CASSISGGATDTQYF
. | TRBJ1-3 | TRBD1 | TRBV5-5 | TGTGCCAGCAGCTTGGGAGGGGGCAGAAACTCTGGAAACACCATATATTTT | CASSLGGGRNSGNTIYF
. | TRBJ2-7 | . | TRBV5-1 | TGCGCCAGCAGCTTGGGACCCGGGGGCTACGAGCAGTACTTC | CASSLGPGGYEQYF
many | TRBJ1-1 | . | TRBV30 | TGTGCCTGGAGTGTAGGTTGGGCGGAAGCTTTCTTT | CAWSVGWAEAFF
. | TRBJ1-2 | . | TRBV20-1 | TGCAGTGCTAGTGTAGGGGCGGACTATGGCTACACCTTC | CSASVGADYGYTF
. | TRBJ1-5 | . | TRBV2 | TGTGCCAGCAGTTTTTCCGGAGCTCAGCCCCAGCATTTT | CASSFSGAQPQHF
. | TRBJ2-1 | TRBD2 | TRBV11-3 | TGTGCCAGCAGCTTATTCCCACCTAGCGGGGTCTCCTACAATGAGCAGTTCTTC | CASSLFPPSGVSYNEQFF
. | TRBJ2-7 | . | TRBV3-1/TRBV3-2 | TGTGCCAGCAGCCAAGATCGGGATCGCGAGCAGTACTTC | CASSQDRDREQYF
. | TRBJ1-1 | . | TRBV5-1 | TGCGCCAGCAGCTTGGGTCGGAACACTGAAGCTTTCTTT | CASSLGRNTEAFF
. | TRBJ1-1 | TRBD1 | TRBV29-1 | TGCAGCGTTGAGAGTATAGGGACAGGGGGCCTGACTGAAGCTTTCTTT | CSVESIGTGGLTEAFF
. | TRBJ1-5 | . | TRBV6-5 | TGTGCCAGCTCTCCCAGGGTTTTGCGCAATCAGCCCCAGCATTTT | CASSPRVLRNQPQHF
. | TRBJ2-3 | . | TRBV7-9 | TGTGCCAGCAGCCCCGGCGGGGTATCAGATACGCAGTATTTT | CASSPGGVSDTQYF
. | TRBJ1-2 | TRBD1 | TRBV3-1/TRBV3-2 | TGTGCCAGCAGCCCAGGACAGGGAGCCGCACATGGCTACACCTTC | CASSPGQGAAHGYTF
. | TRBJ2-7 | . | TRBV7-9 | TGTGCCAGCAGCGCGGGACAGACGACCTACGAGCAGTACTTC | CASSAGQTTYEQYF
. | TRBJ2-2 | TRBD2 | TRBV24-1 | TGTGCCACCAGTGATTTCCTTAGCGGGATTTGGGGAACCGGGGAGCTGTTTTTT | CATSDFLSGIWGTGELFF
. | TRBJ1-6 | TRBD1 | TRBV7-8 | TGTGCCAGCAGCTTAAACAACCTCCCGGGACAGGGTGTAGGCTCCTATAATTCACCCCTCCACTTT | CASSLNNLPGQGVGSYNSPLHF
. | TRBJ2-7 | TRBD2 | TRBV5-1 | TGCGCCAGCAGCTTCGCCGGGGGGACCCTCTACGAGCAGTACTTC | CASSFAGGTLYEQYF
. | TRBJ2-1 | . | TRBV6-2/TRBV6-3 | TGTGCCAGCAGTTACGACTCAGCCAATGAGCAGTTCTTC | CASSYDSANEQFF
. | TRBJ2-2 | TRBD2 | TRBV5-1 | TGCGCCAGCAGTATAACACCAAGCGGGACGAACACCGGGGAGCTGTTTTTT | CASSITPSGTNTGELFF
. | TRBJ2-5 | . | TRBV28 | TGTGCCAGCAGTTTGACCCTCCCCCAGGGAGAGACCCAGTACTTC | CASSLTLPQGETQYF
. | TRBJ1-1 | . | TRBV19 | TGTGCCAGTAGTATAAACAGTGTACGCCCGACAGCTTTCTTT | CASSINSVRPTAFF
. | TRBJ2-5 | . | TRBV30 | TGTGCCTGGAGTGGGGGCGGAGTCCAAGAGACCCAGTACTTC | CAWSGGGVQETQYF
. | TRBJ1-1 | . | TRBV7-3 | TGTGCCAGCAGCTTAAATTCTAACACTGAAGCTTTCTTT | CASSLNSNTEAFF
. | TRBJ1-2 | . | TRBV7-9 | TGTGCCAGCAGCTCACCGAGCGGAGCTAACTATGGCTACACCTTC | CASSSPSGANYGYTF
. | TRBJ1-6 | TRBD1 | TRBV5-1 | TGCGCCAGCAGCCGGACAGGTTCACCAGGGAATTCACCCCTCCACTTT | CASSRTGSPGNSPLHF
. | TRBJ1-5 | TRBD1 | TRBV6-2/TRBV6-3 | TGTGCCAGCAGTACAGGGGCAGGGAATCAGCCCCAGCATTTT | CASSTGAGNQPQHF
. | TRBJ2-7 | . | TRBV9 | TGTGCCAGCAGCCCCTCTGGGGCGGGGATACTCCTAGAGCAGTACTTC | CASSPSGAGILLEQYF
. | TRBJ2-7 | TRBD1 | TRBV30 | TGTGCCTGGGGACAGGGGGCTTCCTACGAGCAGTACTTC | CAWGQGASYEQYF
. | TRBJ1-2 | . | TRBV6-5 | TGTGCCAGCAGTTACTCGAAGGCAGGGATGGATGGCTACACCTTC | CASSYSKAGMDGYTF
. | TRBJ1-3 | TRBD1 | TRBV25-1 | TGTGCCAGCGAGGGACAGTGGGGAAACACCATATATTTT | CASEGQWGNTIYF
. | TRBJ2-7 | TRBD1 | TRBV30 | TGTGCCTGGAGTATGGGGGACAGTATTTACGAGCAGTACTTC | CAWSMGDSIYEQYF
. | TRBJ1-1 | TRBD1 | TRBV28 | TGTGCCAGCAGTCAGGGGGCCCGAACTGAAGCTTTCTTT | CASSQGARTEAFF